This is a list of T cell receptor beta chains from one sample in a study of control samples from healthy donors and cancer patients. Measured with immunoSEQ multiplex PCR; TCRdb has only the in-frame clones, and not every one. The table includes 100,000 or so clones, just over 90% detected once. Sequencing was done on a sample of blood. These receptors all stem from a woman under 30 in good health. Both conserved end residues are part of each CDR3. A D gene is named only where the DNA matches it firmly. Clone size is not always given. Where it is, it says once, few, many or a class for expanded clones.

cdr3_aa: CASSAGLASNEQFF
cdr3_nt: TGTGCCAGCAGCGCCGGACTAGCGTCCAATGAGCAGTTCTTC
j_call: TRBJ2-1
clone_size: .
d_call: TRBD2
v_call: TRBV9

cdr3_aa: CASTPGRSERNEQYF
cdr3_nt: TGTGCCAGCACCCCCGGACGGTCGGAGCGGAACGAGCAGTACTTC
j_call: TRBJ2-7
clone_size: .
d_call: .
v_call: TRBV7-9

cdr3_aa: CASTPGTSGLNTGELFF
cdr3_nt: TGTGCCAGCACCCCTGGGACTAGCGGACTGAACACCGGGGAGCTGTTTTTT
j_call: TRBJ2-2
clone_size: .
d_call: TRBD2
v_call: TRBV5-6

cdr3_aa: CASSYAFGASQNIQYF
cdr3_nt: TGTGCCAGCAGTTACGCTTTCGGGGCTAGCCAAAACATTCAGTACTTC
j_call: TRBJ2-4
clone_size: .
d_call: .
v_call: TRBV6-5

cdr3_aa: CARGGFNEKLFF
cdr3_nt: TGTGCCCGGGGGGGATTTAATGAAAAACTGTTTTTT
j_call: TRBJ1-4
clone_size: .
d_call: .
v_call: TRBV30

cdr3_aa: CASSSAKGDSPLHF
cdr3_nt: TGTGCCAGCAGCTCCGCGAAGGGGGATTCACCCCTCCACTTT
j_call: TRBJ1-6
clone_size: .
d_call: .
v_call: TRBV5-4

cdr3_aa: CASSPTGGWYGYTF
cdr3_nt: TGCGCCAGCAGCCCGACAGGGGGGTGGTATGGCTACACCTTC
j_call: TRBJ1-2
clone_size: .
d_call: TRBD1
v_call: TRBV5-1

cdr3_aa: CASSHGDGTSTDTQYF
cdr3_nt: TGTGCCAGCAGCCATGGTGATGGGACTAGCACAGATACGCAGTATTTT
j_call: TRBJ2-3
clone_size: .
d_call: .
v_call: TRBV4-2

cdr3_aa: CASSLRAGGNYGYTF
cdr3_nt: TGTGCCAGCAGCTTAAGGGCTGGGGGCAACTATGGCTACACCTTC
j_call: TRBJ1-2
clone_size: .
d_call: .
v_call: TRBV7-8

cdr3_aa: CATSRDLDELYEQYF
cdr3_nt: TGTGCCACCAGCAGAGATCTCGACGAACTCTACGAGCAGTACTTC
j_call: TRBJ2-7
clone_size: .
d_call: .
v_call: TRBV15

cdr3_aa: CASSLVGSIGTF
cdr3_nt: TGTGCCAGCAGCTTAGTCGGGTCGATTGGGACCTTC
j_call: TRBJ1-2
clone_size: .
d_call: .
v_call: TRBV11-3

cdr3_aa: CASSEDAQPQHF
cdr3_nt: TGTGCCAGCAGTGAAGACGCCCAGCCCCAGCATTTT
j_call: TRBJ1-5
clone_size: .
d_call: .
v_call: TRBV2

cdr3_aa: CASSPTSTRLYEQYF
cdr3_nt: TGTGCCAGCAGTCCCACCTCGACAAGACTCTACGAGCAGTACTTC
j_call: TRBJ2-7
clone_size: .
d_call: .
v_call: TRBV27

cdr3_aa: CASSSTGDSPLHF
cdr3_nt: TGTGCCAGCAGTTCGACAGGGGATTCACCCCTCCACTTT
j_call: TRBJ1-6
clone_size: once
d_call: TRBD1
v_call: TRBV28

cdr3_aa: CASSLAEVSGRGYTF
cdr3_nt: TGTGCCAGCAGCTTAGCGGAAGTTTCGGGGAGAGGCTACACCTTC
j_call: TRBJ1-2
clone_size: .
d_call: .
v_call: TRBV7-9

cdr3_aa: CASSLGYRDRETQYF
cdr3_nt: TGCGCCAGCAGCTTGGGGTACCGGGACAGGGAGACCCAGTACTTC
j_call: TRBJ2-5
clone_size: .
d_call: TRBD1
v_call: TRBV5-1

cdr3_aa: CATSREIRVGNEKLFF
cdr3_nt: TGTGCCACCAGCAGAGAAATTAGGGTTGGGAATGAAAAACTGTTTTTT
j_call: TRBJ1-4
clone_size: .
d_call: .
v_call: TRBV15

cdr3_aa: CASSLTGNEQFF
cdr3_nt: TGTGCCAGCAGCCTGACAGGGAATGAGCAGTTCTTC
j_call: TRBJ2-1
clone_size: .
d_call: TRBD1
v_call: TRBV5-5

cdr3_aa: CASSSWTSGTQETQYF
cdr3_nt: TGCGCCAGCAGCTCTTGGACTAGCGGGACCCAAGAGACCCAGTACTTC
j_call: TRBJ2-5
clone_size: .
d_call: TRBD2
v_call: TRBV5-1

cdr3_aa: CASSFGSGTTGELFF
cdr3_nt: TGTGCCAGCAGCTTTGGTAGCGGGACGACCGGGGAGCTGTTTTTT
j_call: TRBJ2-2
clone_size: .
d_call: TRBD2
v_call: TRBV7-9

cdr3_aa: CASSGVGTGGTGELFF
cdr3_nt: TGTGCCAGCAGTGGTGTCGGGACAGGGGGCACCGGGGAGCTGTTTTTT
j_call: TRBJ2-2
clone_size: .
d_call: TRBD1
v_call: TRBV6-1

cdr3_aa: CASSHKSTVPTEAFF
cdr3_nt: TGTGCCAGCAGCCACAAATCGACAGTTCCCACTGAAGCTTTCTTT
j_call: TRBJ1-1
clone_size: .
d_call: .
v_call: TRBV5-4

cdr3_aa: CASSDGTSGYNEQFF
cdr3_nt: TGTGCCAGCAGTGATGGGACTAGCGGCTACAATGAGCAGTTCTTC
j_call: TRBJ2-1
clone_size: .
d_call: TRBD2
v_call: TRBV25-1

cdr3_aa: CASSLDLEGYTF
cdr3_nt: TGTGCCAGCAGTTTGGACCTTGAGGGCTACACCTTC
j_call: TRBJ1-2
clone_size: .
d_call: .
v_call: TRBV9